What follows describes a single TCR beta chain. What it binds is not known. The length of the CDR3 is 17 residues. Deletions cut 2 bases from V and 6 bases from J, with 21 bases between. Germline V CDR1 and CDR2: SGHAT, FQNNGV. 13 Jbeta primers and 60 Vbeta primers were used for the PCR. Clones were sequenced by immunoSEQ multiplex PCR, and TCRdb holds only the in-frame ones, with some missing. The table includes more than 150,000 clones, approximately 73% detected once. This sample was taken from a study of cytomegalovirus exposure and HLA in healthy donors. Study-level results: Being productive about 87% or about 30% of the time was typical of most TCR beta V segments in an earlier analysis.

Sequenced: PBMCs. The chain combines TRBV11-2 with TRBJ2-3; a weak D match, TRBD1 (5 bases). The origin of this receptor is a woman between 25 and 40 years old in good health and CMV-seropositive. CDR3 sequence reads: CASSLMSQGWGFDTQYF. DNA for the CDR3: TGTGCCAGCAGCTTAATGTCCCAGGGTTGGGGATTTGATACGCAGTATTTT.